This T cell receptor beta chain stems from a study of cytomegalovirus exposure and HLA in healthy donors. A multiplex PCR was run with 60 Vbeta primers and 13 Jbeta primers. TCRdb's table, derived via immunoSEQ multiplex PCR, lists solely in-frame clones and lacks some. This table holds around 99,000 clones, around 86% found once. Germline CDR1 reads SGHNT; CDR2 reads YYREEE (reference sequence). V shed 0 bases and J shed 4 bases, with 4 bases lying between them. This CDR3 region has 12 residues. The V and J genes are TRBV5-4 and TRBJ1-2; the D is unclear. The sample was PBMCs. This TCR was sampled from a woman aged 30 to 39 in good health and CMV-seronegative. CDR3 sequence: CASSLAGYGYTF. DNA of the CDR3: TGTGCCAGCAGCTTGGCAGGCTATGGCTACACCTTC.